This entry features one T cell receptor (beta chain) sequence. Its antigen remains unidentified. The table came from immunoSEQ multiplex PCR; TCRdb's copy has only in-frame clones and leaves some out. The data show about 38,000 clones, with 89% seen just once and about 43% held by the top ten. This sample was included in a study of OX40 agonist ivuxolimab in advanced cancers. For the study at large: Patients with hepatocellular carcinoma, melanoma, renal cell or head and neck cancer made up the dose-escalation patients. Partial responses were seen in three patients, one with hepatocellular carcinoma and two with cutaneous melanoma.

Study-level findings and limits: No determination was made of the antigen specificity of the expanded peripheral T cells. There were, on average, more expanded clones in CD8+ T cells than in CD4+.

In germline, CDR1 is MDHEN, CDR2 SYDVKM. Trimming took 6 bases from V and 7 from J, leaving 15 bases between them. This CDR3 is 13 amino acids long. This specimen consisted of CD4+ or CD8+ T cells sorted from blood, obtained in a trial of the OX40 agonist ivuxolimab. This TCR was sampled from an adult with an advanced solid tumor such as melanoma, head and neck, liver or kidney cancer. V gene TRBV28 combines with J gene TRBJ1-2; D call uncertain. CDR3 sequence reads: CASSWRALGGYTF. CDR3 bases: TGTGCCAGCAGCTGGAGAGCCCTGGGTGGCTACACCTTC.